Reported below is one T cell receptor (beta chain). The data were obtained in a study of shared clonotypes between healthy human individuals. Profiled with immunoSEQ multiplex PCR; TCRdb holds only in-frame clones, not every one. The repertoire holds roughly 2 million clones, about 95% seen once, with about 1.1% in the top ten. Terminally differentiated effector memory CD45RA+ cells were left out of the naive CD8 fraction, which was CD45RO-negative and positively selected for CCR7. Germline V gene sequence: CDR1 SGHAT, CDR2 FQNNGV. The CDR3 extends over 16 amino acids. The germline V and J ends were trimmed by 5 bases and 0 bases, with 14 bases remaining between them.

This chain links TRBV11-2 with TRBJ2-4; a weak D match, TRBD2 (6 bases). Material: naive CD8+ T cells sorted from blood. This TCR was sampled from a man younger than 35 in good health. The CDR3 sequence is CASSARLGGAKNIQYF. The CDR3 DNA reads TGTGCCAGCAGCGCTAGACTAGGCGGAGCCAAAAACATTCAGTACTTC.